These T cell receptor beta chains were read from a single sample in a study of T cells after yellow fever vaccination. TCRdb passed the 5' RACE reads through MiXCR, listing each CDR3 protein once. This table holds 300,000 or so distinct CDR3 sequences, roughly 8.6% found once. This material consisted of PBMCs, taken more than 40 days after the first yellow fever vaccination. Receptors were obtained from a man aged 18 to 30 who received the YFV17D yellow fever vaccine. Both conserved end residues are part of each CDR3. D genes are given only for firm matches. Expanded clones get a size class; other rows say once, few or many, or leave the size out.

TRBV27,.,few,TRBJ2-7,CASSLYGASEQYF,TGTGCCAGCAGTTTATATGGGGCTAGCGAGCAGTACTTC
TRBV4-3,.,many,TRBJ1-2,CASSQEEGNYGYTF,TGCGCCAGCAGCCAAGAGGAGGGAAACTATGGCTACACCTTC
TRBV18,.,many,TRBJ1-1,CASSPGNTEAFF,TGTGCCAGCTCACCAGGTAACACTGAAGCTTTCTTT
TRBV20-1,.,.,TRBJ1-6,CSARTRAEPYNSPLHF,TGCAGTGCTAGAACCCGGGCAGAGCCCTATAATTCACCCCTCCACTTT
TRBV4-3,TRBD1,.,TRBJ2-3,CASSQTTGANPSTDTQYF,TGCGCCAGCAGCCAGACGACAGGGGCCAATCCTAGCACAGATACGCAGTATTTT
TRBV10-3,TRBD1,few,TRBJ1-5,CAISGGDRAFDQPQHF,TGTGCCATCAGTGGGGGGGACAGAGCTTTCGATCAGCCCCAGCATTTT
TRBV10-3,.,.,TRBJ1-2,CAISESGQNYGYTF,TGTGCCATCAGTGAGTCGGGGCAGAACTATGGCTACACCTTC
TRBV5-1,.,many,TRBJ1-1,CASSLRTANTEAFF,TGCGCCAGCAGCTTAAGGACCGCTAACACTGAAGCTTTCTTT
TRBV9,.,.,TRBJ2-3,CASSQDLQATDTQYF,TGTGCCAGCAGCCAAGACCTACAAGCGACAGATACGCAGTATTTT
TRBV18,.,many,TRBJ1-1,CASSPLGAVTGTEAFF,TGTGCCAGCTCACCACTGGGAGCGGTAACGGGAACTGAAGCTTTCTTT
TRBV27,.,few,TRBJ1-5,CASSPGVNGVQPQHF,TGTGCCAGCAGTCCGGGGGTCAACGGAGTTCAGCCCCAGCATTTT
TRBV29-1,.,few,TRBJ2-3,CSVRGSGTTDTQYF,TGCAGCGTGAGAGGAAGTGGCACCACAGATACGCAGTATTTT
TRBV3-1,.,many,TRBJ2-5,CASSQAQGQETQYF,TGTGCCAGCAGCCAGGCCCAAGGGCAAGAGACCCAGTACTTC
TRBV2,.,.,TRBJ2-5,CASMLPVGAETQYF,TGTGCCAGCATGCTCCCGGTCGGGGCCGAAACCCAGTACTTC
TRBV7-9,.,.,TRBJ1-2,CASSFTLRGGWSYTF,TGTGCCAGCAGCTTCACCCTAAGGGGGGGCTGGAGCTACACCTTC
TRBV30,TRBD2,few,TRBJ2-5,CAWRLGGETQYF,TGTGCCTGGAGGTTGGGGGGGGAGACCCAGTACTTC
TRBV12-3/TRBV12-4,.,.,TRBJ1-6,CASSTPDRLNSPLHF,TGTGCCAGCTCTACTCCGGACAGACTAAATTCACCCCTCCACTTT
TRBV4-1,.,.,TRBJ1-5,CASSQVPRSSNQPQHF,TGCGCCAGCAGCCAAGTCCCCCGCAGTAGCAATCAGCCCCAGCATTTT
TRBV18,.,.,TRBJ2-5,CASSSRDLETQYF,TGTGCCAGCTCATCCCGGGACCTAGAGACCCAGTACTTC
TRBV20-1,TRBD2,many,TRBJ2-1,CSVKEGLAGGNEQFF,TGCAGTGTTAAGGAGGGACTAGCGGGAGGGAATGAGCAGTTCTTC
TRBV30,.,few,TRBJ2-2,CAWRALNTGELFF,TGTGCCTGGAGGGCGCTGAACACCGGGGAGCTGTTTTTT
TRBV24-1,.,few,TRBJ1-2,CATSDSGLDYGYTF,TGTGCCACCAGTGATTCAGGCCTCGACTATGGCTACACCTTC
TRBV7-3,.,few,TRBJ2-1,CASSLSGDYSGSEQFF,TGTGCCAGCAGCTTATCAGGGGACTATTCAGGAAGTGAGCAGTTCTTC
TRBV7-3,.,many,TRBJ2-5,CASSLSVKETQYF,TGTGCCAGCAGCTTAAGTGTGAAAGAGACCCAGTACTTC
TRBV15,.,.,TRBJ1-2,CATSGTTGYGYTF,TGTGCCACCAGCGGAACCACAGGGTATGGCTACACCTTC
TRBV27,.,few,TRBJ1-6,CASSIQPTPNSPLHF,TGTGCCAGCAGTATACAGCCTACACCAAATTCACCCCTCCACTTT
TRBV5-5,.,few,TRBJ1-2,CASSLDGVGYTF,TGTGCCAGCAGCCTGGACGGCGTAGGCTACACCTTC
TRBV4-2,TRBD2,few,TRBJ2-7,CASRAGGAHYEQYF,TGTGCCAGCAGGGCGGGGGGGGCACACTACGAGCAGTACTTC
TRBV2,.,.,TRBJ2-7,CASSTWGDEQYF,TGTGCCAGCAGCACCTGGGGAGACGAGCAGTACTTC
TRBV15,TRBD1,few,TRBJ2-7,CATSREGQGAYF,TGTGCCACCAGCAGAGAGGGGCAGGGGGCGTACTTC
TRBV20-1,.,.,TRBJ1-2,CSARGTVNYGYTF,TGCAGTGCTAGAGGCACAGTTAACTATGGCTACACCTTC
TRBV6-6,.,.,TRBJ2-5,CAGTQDETQYF,TGTGCCGGCACCCAAGATGAGACCCAGTACTTC